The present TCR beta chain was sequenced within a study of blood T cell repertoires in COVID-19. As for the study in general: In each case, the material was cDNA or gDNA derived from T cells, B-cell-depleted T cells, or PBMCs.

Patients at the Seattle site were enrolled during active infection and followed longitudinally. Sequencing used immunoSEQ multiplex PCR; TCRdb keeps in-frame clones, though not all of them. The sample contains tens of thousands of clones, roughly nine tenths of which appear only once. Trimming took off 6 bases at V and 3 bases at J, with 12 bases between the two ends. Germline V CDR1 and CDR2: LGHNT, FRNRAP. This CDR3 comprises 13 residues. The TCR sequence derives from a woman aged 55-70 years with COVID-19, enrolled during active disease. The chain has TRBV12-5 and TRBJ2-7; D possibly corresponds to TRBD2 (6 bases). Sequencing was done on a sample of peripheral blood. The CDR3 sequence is CASGAGLSYEQYF. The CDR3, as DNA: TGTGCTAGTGGCGCGGGACTGAGCTACGAGCAGTACTTC.